This T cell receptor (beta chain) was identified in a study of CD8+ T cells in alopecia areata. As to treatment: oral pan-JAK inhibitor, 5-10 mg twice daily. RNA was isolated and reverse transcribed to cDNA, the sequencing template. The protocol was immunoSEQ multiplex PCR, while the TCRdb copy is restricted to in-frame clones and leaves out a portion. The sample lists some 150,000 clones, about 88% seen once, with around 13% in the top ten. Between the trimmed V and J ends, which lost 10 bases and 6 bases, there was a span of 23 bases. Germline CDR1 reads LNHDA; CDR2 reads SQIVND (reference sequence). The CDR3 has 15 residues.

The sequencing here drew on CD8+ T cells sorted from blood, taken at week 4, from a patient treated with tofacitinib. The chain employs TRBV19 and TRBJ2-3, with a possible D match to TRBD1 (6 bases). This receptor was obtained from a human donor with alopecia areata. The CDR3 loop reads CATWALPGAPDTQYF. DNA of the CDR3: TGTGCCACCTGGGCCCTTCCAGGGGCACCTGATACGCAGTATTTT.